A selection of T cell receptor beta chains follows, all from one sample in a study of CD8 T cells in Susac syndrome. TCRdb passed the immunoSEQ multiplex PCR reads through MiXCR, listing each CDR3 protein once. The profile covers approximately 230,000 distinct CDR3 sequences, with around 95% appearing a single time and less than 0.075% taken by the ten largest. Input material: CD4+ T cells from PBMCs. All receptors derive from a human donor with multiple sclerosis. Both conserved end residues are part of each CDR3. A D gene is named only where the DNA matches it firmly. Rows may omit the clone size; those that give it use once, few, many or a size class.

cdr3_aa,cdr3_nt,cdr3_length,d_call,j_call,v_call,clone_size
CASSLRADTYEQYF,TGTGCCAGCAGTTTACGGGCGGATACCTACGAGCAGTACTTC,14,-,TRBJ2-7,TRBV12-3/TRBV12-4,-
CSARWQGRTYEQYF,TGCAGTGCTAGGTGGCAGGGGAGGACCTACGAGCAGTACTTC,14,-,TRBJ2-7,TRBV20-1,-
CASSKKTTDTQYF,TGTGCCAGCAGCAAAAAGACGACAGATACGCAGTATTTT,13,-,TRBJ2-3,TRBV13,-
CASTPTSGSTDTQYF,TGTGCCAGCACACCGACTTCGGGCAGCACAGATACGCAGTATTTT,15,-,TRBJ2-3,TRBV9,-
CSARSLEGIADTQYF,TGCAGTGCTAGATCACTGGAGGGGATCGCAGATACGCAGTATTTT,15,-,TRBJ2-3,TRBV20-1,-
CASSLDGPLYNEQFF,TGCGCCAGCAGCTTGGATGGCCCTTTGTACAATGAGCAGTTCTTC,15,-,TRBJ2-1,TRBV5-1,-
CASSEYGGDEKLFF,TGTGCCAGCAGTGAATACGGGGGCGATGAAAAACTGTTTTTT,14,-,TRBJ1-4,TRBV25-1,-
CASSLGERGEETQYF,TGTGCCAGCAGCTTAGGGGAGCGGGGGGAAGAGACCCAGTACTTC,15,TRBD2,TRBJ2-5,TRBV11-2,-
CASSYDRAYGYTF,TGTGCCAGCAGTTACGACAGGGCTTATGGCTACACCTTC,13,TRBD1,TRBJ1-2,TRBV6-6,few
CATSGAGGDWNQPQHF,TGTGCCACCAGTGGGGCAGGGGGCGATTGGAATCAGCCCCAGCATTTT,16,TRBD1,TRBJ1-5,TRBV24-1,-
CASSPPWAKGEAFF,TGTGCCAGCAGCCCTCCTTGGGCGAAGGGTGAAGCTTTCTTT,14,-,TRBJ1-1,TRBV5-4,-
CASRFRENTGELFF,TGTGCCAGTCGATTCAGGGAGAACACCGGGGAGCTGTTTTTT,14,-,TRBJ2-2,TRBV19,-
CSARDLKSSYNSPLHF,TGCAGTGCTAGAGATCTAAAGAGCTCCTATAATTCACCCCTCCACTTT,16,-,TRBJ1-6,TRBV20-1,-
CASSPGDAAGWSYNEQFF,TGTGCCAGCAGTCCTGGGGATGCGGCGGGATGGTCCTACAATGAGCAGTTCTTC,18,-,TRBJ2-1,TRBV3-1,once
CSVGGGGREQFF,TGCAGCGTTGGAGGGGGGGGCCGTGAGCAGTTCTTC,12,-,TRBJ2-1,TRBV29-1,-
CASSLDPRTDYTF,TGTGCCAGCAGCTTAGATCCCAGGACAGACTACACCTTC,13,-,TRBJ1-2,TRBV11-2,-
CSVSWETQYF,TGCAGCGTTTCATGGGAGACCCAGTACTTC,10,-,TRBJ2-5,TRBV29-1,-
CAWNPGLGQYF,TGTGCCTGGAACCCAGGGTTAGGGCAGTACTTC,11,-,TRBJ2-7,TRBV30,-
CASLVQVGSPLHF,TGTGCCAGCTTAGTACAGGTTGGGTCACCCCTCCACTTT,13,-,TRBJ1-6,TRBV28,-
CASSAGTSTEAFF,TGTGCCAGTAGTGCAGGGACGAGCACTGAAGCTTTCTTT,13,-,TRBJ1-1,TRBV19,-